The rows below give T cell receptor beta chains drawn from one sample of a study of T cell changes during pregnancy in multiple sclerosis. Generated by immunoSEQ multiplex PCR, the TCRdb table keeps only in-frame clones and is missing some. Seen here are 25,000 to 35,000 clones, roughly 87% observed once, and the top ten hold 5% to 5.5%. This specimen was CD8+ T cells from peripheral blood mononuclear cells, taken in the first trimester of pregnancy. All receptors derive from a female donor with multiple sclerosis, enrolled in a pregnancy study. Each CDR3 is given with its conserved first and last residue. D genes are given only for firm matches. Some rows have no size entry. The others give once, few or many, or a class for an expanded clone.

cdr3_nt | cdr3_aa | v_call | clone_size | j_call | d_call
TGTGCCACCAGCTTAGGACAGGGTTATGAAAAACTGTTTTTT | CATSLGQGYEKLFF | TRBV15 | NA | TRBJ1-4 | TRBD1
TGCGCCAGCAGCTTGGTACCAACGGGTCGAAAGAACGAGCAGTACTTC | CASSLVPTGRKNEQYF | TRBV5-1 | NA | TRBJ2-7 | NA
TGTGCCAGCATCCAGCTGGGGCTCGAGCAGTACTTC | CASIQLGLEQYF | TRBV2 | NA | TRBJ2-7 | NA
TGTGCCAGCACCTATTCGGAGACCCAGTACTTC | CASTYSETQYF | TRBV5-5 | NA | TRBJ2-5 | NA
TGTGCCAGCTCACCGGGAGGGTACAATGAGCAGTTCTTC | CASSPGGYNEQFF | TRBV18 | many | TRBJ2-1 | TRBD2
TGTGCCAGCAGTGTGGCAGGGGCCGTCTACAATGAGCAGTTCTTC | CASSVAGAVYNEQFF | TRBV2 | NA | TRBJ2-1 | NA
TGCAGCGCGGAGGGGGGGGGAGTTAATGAAAAACTGTTTTTT | CSAEGGGVNEKLFF | TRBV29-1 | NA | TRBJ1-4 | NA
TGTGCCAGCAGTGAAACAGAGAATCAGCCCCAGCATTTT | CASSETENQPQHF | TRBV6-1 | NA | TRBJ1-5 | NA
TGTGCCAGCAGCGTAGAGAGTCTCCGGGGCAATCAGCCCCAGCATTTT | CASSVESLRGNQPQHF | TRBV9 | NA | TRBJ1-5 | NA
TGTGCCAGCAGCTCCACGCTTAGCGGGGGCACAGATACGCAGTATTTT | CASSSTLSGGTDTQYF | TRBV28 | NA | TRBJ2-3 | TRBD2
TGTGCCAGCACCACCTCGACCGGCGGGTGGGAGACCCAGTACTTC | CASTTSTGGWETQYF | TRBV11-2 | NA | TRBJ2-5 | NA
TGTGCCAGCGCGTTCCGGGGACAGCCCTACGAGCAGTACTTC | CASAFRGQPYEQYF | TRBV13 | NA | TRBJ2-7 | TRBD1
TGTGCCACCAGCAGAGGCGGGGCGGGCTACGAGCAGTACTTC | CATSRGGAGYEQYF | TRBV15 | NA | TRBJ2-7 | NA
TGTGCCAGCAGCCCACGACAGGGGAAGGGGTCCTACGAGCAGTACTTC | CASSPRQGKGSYEQYF | TRBV12-1 | NA | TRBJ2-7 | NA
TGTGCCAGCAGTGAAGGGGGCGCCACAGATACGCAGTATTTT | CASSEGGATDTQYF | TRBV6-4 | NA | TRBJ2-3 | TRBD1
TGTGCCAGCAGCTTGGTGGCAGGGACTAACTATGGCTACACCTTC | CASSLVAGTNYGYTF | TRBV5-4 | NA | TRBJ1-2 | NA
TGTGCCACACAGCAGAAACGTTATGGCTACACCTTC | CATQQKRYGYTF | TRBV11-2 | NA | TRBJ1-2 | NA
TGTGCCAGCAGCTTAGTGGCGGGGGTTCGGGACGAGCAGTACTTC | CASSLVAGVRDEQYF | TRBV11-1 | NA | TRBJ2-7 | TRBD2
TGTGCCAGCAGTCCCGACTGGACACATGGCTACACCTTC | CASSPDWTHGYTF | TRBV27 | NA | TRBJ1-2 | NA
TGTGCCAGCAGCCCCAGGACAGGTTTCCCCTACGAGCAGTACTTC | CASSPRTGFPYEQYF | TRBV11-1 | NA | TRBJ2-7 | TRBD1
TGTGCCAGCAGTGTGACTAGTGAGGGCCATGAGCAGTTCTTC | CASSVTSEGHEQFF | TRBV6-4 | few | TRBJ2-1 | NA
TGTGCCAGCAGTTATGGGCGGGAGGGCCGCGACAATGAGCAGTTCTTC | CASSYGREGRDNEQFF | TRBV6-6 | NA | TRBJ2-1 | TRBD2
TGCGCCAGCAGCGAGTCCAGCTCCTACAATGAGCAGTTCTTC | CASSESSSYNEQFF | TRBV10-2 | once | TRBJ2-1 | NA
TGTGCCAGCAGCACCGGACTTTCTGCCTACAATGAGCAGTTCTTC | CASSTGLSAYNEQFF | TRBV7-2 | NA | TRBJ2-1 | NA